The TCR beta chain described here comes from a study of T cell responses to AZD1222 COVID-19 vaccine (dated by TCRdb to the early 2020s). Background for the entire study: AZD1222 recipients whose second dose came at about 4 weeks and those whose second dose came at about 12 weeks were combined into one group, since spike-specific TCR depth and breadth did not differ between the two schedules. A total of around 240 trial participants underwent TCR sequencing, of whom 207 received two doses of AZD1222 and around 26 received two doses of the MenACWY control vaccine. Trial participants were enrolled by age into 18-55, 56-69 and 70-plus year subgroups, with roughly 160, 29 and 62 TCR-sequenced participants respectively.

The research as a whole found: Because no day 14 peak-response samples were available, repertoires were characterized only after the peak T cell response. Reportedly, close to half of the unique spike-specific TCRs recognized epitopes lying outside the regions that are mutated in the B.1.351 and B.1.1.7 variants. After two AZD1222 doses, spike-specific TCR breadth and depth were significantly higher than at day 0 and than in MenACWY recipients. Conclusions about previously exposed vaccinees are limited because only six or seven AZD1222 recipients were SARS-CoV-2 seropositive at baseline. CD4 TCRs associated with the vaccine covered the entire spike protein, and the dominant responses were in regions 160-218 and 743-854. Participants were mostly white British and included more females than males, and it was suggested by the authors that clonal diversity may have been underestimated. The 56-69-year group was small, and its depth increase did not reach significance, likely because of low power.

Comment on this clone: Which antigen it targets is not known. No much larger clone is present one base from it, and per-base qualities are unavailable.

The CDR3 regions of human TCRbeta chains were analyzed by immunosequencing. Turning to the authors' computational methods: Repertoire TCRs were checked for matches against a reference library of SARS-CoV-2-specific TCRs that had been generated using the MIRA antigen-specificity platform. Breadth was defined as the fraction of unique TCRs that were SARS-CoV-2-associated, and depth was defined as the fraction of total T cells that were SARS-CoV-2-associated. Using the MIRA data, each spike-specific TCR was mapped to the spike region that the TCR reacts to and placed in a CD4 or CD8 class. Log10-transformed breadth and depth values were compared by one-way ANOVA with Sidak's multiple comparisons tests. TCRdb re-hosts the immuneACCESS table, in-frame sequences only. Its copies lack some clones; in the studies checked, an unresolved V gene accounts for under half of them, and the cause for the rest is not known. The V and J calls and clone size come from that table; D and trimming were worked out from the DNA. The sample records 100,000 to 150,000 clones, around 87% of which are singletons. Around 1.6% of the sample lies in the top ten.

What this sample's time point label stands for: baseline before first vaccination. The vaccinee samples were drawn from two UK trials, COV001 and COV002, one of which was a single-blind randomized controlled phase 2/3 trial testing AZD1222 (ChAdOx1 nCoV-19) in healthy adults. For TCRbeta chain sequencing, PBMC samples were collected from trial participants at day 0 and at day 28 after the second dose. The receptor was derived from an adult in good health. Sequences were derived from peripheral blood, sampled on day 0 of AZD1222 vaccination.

The DNA reads as follows: TGTGCCAGCAGTTACGAAGGGTACAGGGGGCAAGGAAACACTGAAGCTTTCTTT. Its translation reads: CASSYEGYRGQGNTEAFF. The rearrangement joined TRBV6-2 or TRBV6-3 to TRBJ1-1; a stretch of 9 junction bases matches TRBD1. Taken from the germline V gene, the CDR1 and CDR2 loops are MNHEY and SVGEGT. Trimming leaves V shorter by 2 bases and J shorter by 2 bases, with the junction holding 12 bases beyond the gene matches. The CDR3, cysteine through phenylalanine, is 18 amino acids long. The sequence is cut down to CDR3 DNA, 54 bases in frame from base 1.